This T cell receptor (beta chain) was recovered during a study of shared clonotypes between healthy human individuals. Study context: Donors had three CD4 naive, three CD4 memory, two CD8 naive and one CD8 memory plate apiece.

Negatively enriched CD4+ T cells were divided by CD45RA into naive and memory. This clone was observed a handful of times. The CDR3 sequence is 17 residues long. Per the germline V gene, CDR1 is SGHRS and CDR2 is YFSETQ. V lost 3 bases and J lost 0, with 16 bases in between. Each PCR replicate from the sorted subsets contained approximately 0.2 ug DNA, which is about 30,000 T cell genomes. Sequencing used immunoSEQ multiplex PCR; TCRdb keeps in-frame clones, though not all of them. The repertoire holds about 1.1 million clones, with around 77% as singletons. The sequence was collected from a man aged 18 to 29 in good health. Some clones in this sample may be carry-over from other donors' samples. The chain carries TRBV5-1 and TRBJ1-3, with a possible D match to TRBD1 (6 bases). Sequenced input: memory CD4+ T cells from PBMCs. The subset is: CD45RA-negative fraction. CDR3 region: CASSSRTGASSGNTIYF. Here the CDR3 DNA reads TGCGCCAGCAGCTCCCGCACGGGGGCCTCCTCTGGAAACACCATATATTTT.